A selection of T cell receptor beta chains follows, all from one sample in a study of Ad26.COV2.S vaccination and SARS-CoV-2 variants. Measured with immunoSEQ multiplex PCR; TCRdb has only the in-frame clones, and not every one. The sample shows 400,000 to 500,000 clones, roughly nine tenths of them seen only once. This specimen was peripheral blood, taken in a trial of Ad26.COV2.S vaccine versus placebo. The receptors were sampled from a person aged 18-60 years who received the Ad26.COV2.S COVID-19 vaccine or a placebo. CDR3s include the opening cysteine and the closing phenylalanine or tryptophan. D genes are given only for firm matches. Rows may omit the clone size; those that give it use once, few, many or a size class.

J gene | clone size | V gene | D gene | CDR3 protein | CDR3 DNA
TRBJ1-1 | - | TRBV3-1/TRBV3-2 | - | CASSQAQGWYTEAFF | TGTGCCAGCAGCCAGGCACAGGGTTGGTACACTGAAGCTTTCTTT
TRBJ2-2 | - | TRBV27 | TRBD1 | CASKPPGQGVSGELFF | TGTGCCAGCAAACCCCCGGGACAGGGGGTATCCGGGGAGCTGTTTTTT
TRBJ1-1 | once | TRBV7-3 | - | CASSLQGRNTEAFF | TGTGCCAGCAGCCTGCAGGGCAGGAACACTGAAGCTTTCTTT
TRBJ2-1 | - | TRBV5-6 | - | CASSHFYGTYNEQFF | TGTGCCAGCAGCCATTTTTACGGAACCTACAATGAGCAGTTCTTC
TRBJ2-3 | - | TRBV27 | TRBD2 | CASSLLAGVYTQYF | TGTGCCAGCAGTTTACTAGCGGGAGTGTATACGCAGTATTTT
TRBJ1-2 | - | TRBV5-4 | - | CASSLNRAVYGYTF | TGTGCCAGCAGCTTGAACAGGGCCGTCTATGGCTACACCTTC
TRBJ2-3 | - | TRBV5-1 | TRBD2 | CASVAGGLTDTQYF | TGCGCCAGCGTAGCGGGGGGGCTCACAGATACGCAGTATTTT
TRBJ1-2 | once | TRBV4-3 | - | CASRTFGDNGYTF | TGCGCCAGCAGGACCTTCGGGGACAATGGCTACACCTTC
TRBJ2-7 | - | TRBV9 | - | CASSVSGTRGEQYF | TGTGCCAGCAGCGTCTCCGGGACACGGGGCGAGCAGTACTTC
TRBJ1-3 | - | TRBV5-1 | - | CASSFDPGPGNTIYF | TGCGCCAGCAGCTTTGACCCGGGTCCTGGAAACACCATATATTTT
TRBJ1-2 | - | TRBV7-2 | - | CASSLRGAYYGYTF | TGTGCCAGCAGCTTACGAGGGGCGTATTATGGCTACACCTTC
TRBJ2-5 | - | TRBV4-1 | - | CASSQDGEETQYF | TGCGCCAGCAGCCAAGATGGAGAAGAGACCCAGTACTTC
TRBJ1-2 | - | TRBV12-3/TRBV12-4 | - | CASSWDYQDGYTF | TGTGCCAGCAGTTGGGACTACCAGGATGGCTACACCTTC
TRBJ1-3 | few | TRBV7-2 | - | CASSSQTVSNTIYF | TGTGCCAGCTCAAGTCAGACAGTCTCCAACACCATATATTTT
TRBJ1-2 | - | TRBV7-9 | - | CASSPPRFWYTF | TGTGCCAGCAGCCCGCCCCGTTTTTGGTACACCTTC
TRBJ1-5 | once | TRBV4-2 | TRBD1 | CASSQGTGGQPQHF | TGTGCCAGCAGCCAGGGGACAGGGGGGCAGCCCCAGCATTTT
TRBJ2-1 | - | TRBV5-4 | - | CASSPPRGNEQFF | TGTGCCAGCAGCCCGCCTCGAGGCAATGAGCAGTTCTTC
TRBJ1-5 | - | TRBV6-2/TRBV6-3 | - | CASSSRPGTNSQPQHF | TGTGCCAGCAGTTCCCGACCCGGGACTAATAGTCAGCCCCAGCATTTT
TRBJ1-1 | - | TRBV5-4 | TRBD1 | CATRTGGRNTEAFF | TGTGCCACCCGGACAGGGGGAAGGAACACTGAAGCTTTCTTT
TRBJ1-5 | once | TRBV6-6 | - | CASGTTNQPQHF | TGTGCCAGCGGCACTACTAATCAGCCCCAGCATTTT
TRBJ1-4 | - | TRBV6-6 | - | CASRSGIRITNEKLFF | TGTGCCAGCAGATCAGGGATTCGAATTACTAATGAAAAACTGTTTTTT
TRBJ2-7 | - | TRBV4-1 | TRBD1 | CASAGTGGGEQYF | TGCGCCAGCGCCGGGACAGGGGGGGGCGAGCAGTACTTC
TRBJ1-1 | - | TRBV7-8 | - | CASSLASWNTEAFF | TGTGCCAGCAGCTTAGCTTCGTGGAACACTGAAGCTTTCTTT
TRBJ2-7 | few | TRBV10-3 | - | CAISDRSEQYF | TGTGCCATCAGTGACAGAAGTGAGCAGTACTTC
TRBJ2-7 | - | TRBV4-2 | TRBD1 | CASSQEDRGPYEQYF | TGTGCCAGCAGCCAAGAGGACAGGGGGCCTTACGAGCAGTACTTC
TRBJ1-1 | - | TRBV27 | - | CASSITWRAGSTEAFF | TGTGCCAGCAGTATCACGTGGAGGGCAGGGAGCACTGAAGCTTTCTTT
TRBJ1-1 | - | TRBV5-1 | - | CASSLSENTEAFF | TGCGCCAGCAGCTTGTCAGAGAACACTGAAGCTTTCTTT
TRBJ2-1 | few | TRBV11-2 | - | CASSFRGLYNEQFF | TGTGCCAGCAGCTTCAGGGGATTATACAATGAGCAGTTCTTC
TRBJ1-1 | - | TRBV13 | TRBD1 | CASSYLTGLEAFF | TGTGCCAGCAGCTACCTGACAGGGCTTGAAGCTTTCTTT
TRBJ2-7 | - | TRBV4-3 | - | CASSQEDGYYEQYF | TGCGCCAGCAGCCAAGAGGACGGTTACTACGAGCAGTACTTC
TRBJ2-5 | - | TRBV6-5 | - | CASSTWLDGTQYF | TGTGCCAGCAGTACATGGCTCGACGGGACCCAGTACTTC
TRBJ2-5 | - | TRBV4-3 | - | CASSQDLGGGETQYF | TGCGCCAGCAGCCAAGATCTGGGGGGTGGGGAGACCCAGTACTTC